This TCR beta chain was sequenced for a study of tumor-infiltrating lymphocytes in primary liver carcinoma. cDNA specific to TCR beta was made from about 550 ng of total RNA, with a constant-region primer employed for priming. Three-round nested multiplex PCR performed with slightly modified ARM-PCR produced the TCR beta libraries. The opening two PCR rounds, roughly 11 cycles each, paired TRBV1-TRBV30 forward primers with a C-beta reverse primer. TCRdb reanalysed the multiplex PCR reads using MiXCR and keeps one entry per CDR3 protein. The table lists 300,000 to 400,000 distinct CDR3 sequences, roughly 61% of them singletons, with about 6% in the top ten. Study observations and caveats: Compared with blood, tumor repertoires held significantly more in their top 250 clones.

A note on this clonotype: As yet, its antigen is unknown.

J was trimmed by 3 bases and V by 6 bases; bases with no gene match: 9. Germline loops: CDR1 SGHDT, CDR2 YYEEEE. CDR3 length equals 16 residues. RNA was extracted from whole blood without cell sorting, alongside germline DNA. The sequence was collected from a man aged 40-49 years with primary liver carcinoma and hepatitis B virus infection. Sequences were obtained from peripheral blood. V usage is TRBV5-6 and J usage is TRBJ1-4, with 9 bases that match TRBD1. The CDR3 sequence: CASTIRRTGANEKLFF. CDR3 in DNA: TGTGCCAGCACCATACGACGGACAGGGGCTAATGAAAAACTGTTTTTT.